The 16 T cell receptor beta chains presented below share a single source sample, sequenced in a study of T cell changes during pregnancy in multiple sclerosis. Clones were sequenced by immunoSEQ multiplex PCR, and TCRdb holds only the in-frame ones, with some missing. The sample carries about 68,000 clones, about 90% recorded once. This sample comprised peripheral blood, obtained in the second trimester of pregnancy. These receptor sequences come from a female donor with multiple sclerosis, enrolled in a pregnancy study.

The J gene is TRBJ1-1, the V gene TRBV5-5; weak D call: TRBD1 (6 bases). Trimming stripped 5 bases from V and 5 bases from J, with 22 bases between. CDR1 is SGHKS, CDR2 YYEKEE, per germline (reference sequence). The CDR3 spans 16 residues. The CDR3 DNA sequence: TGTGCCAGCAGTCTCCAGAGAGCAGGGGCGCGGACTGAAGCTTTCTTT. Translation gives CASSLQRAGARTEAFF.

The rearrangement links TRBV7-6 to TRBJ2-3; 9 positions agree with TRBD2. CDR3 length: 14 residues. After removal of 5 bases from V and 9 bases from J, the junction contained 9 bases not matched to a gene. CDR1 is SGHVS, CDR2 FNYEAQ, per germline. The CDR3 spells CASSSGGSRWTQYF. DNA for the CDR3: TGTGCCAGCAGCAGCGGGGGGTCGCGGTGGACGCAGTATTTT.

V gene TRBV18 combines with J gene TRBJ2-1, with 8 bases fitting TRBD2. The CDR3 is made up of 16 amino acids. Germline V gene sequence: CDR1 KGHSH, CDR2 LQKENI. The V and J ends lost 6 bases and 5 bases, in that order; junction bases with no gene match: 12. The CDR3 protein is CASSARRGGPHNEQFF. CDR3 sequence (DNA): TGTGCCAGCTCGGCACGACGGGGGGGCCCCCACAATGAGCAGTTCTTC.

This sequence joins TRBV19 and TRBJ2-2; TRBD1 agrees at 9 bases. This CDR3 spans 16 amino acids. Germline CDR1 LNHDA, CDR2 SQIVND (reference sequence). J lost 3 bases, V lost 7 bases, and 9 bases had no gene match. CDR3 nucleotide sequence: TGTGCCAGTACTCGGGACAGGGCCGTCGACACCGGGGAGCTGTTTTTT. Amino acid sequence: CASTRDRAVDTGELFF.

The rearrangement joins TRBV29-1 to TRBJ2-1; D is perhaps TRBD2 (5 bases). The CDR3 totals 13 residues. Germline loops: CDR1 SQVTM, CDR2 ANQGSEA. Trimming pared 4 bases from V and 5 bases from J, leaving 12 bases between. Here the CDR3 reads CSVADWGNNEQFF. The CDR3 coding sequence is TGCAGCGTTGCGGACTGGGGTAACAATGAGCAGTTCTTC.

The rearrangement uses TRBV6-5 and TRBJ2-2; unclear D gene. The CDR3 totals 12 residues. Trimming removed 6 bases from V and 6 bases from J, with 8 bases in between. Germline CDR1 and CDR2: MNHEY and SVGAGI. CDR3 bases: TGTGCCAGCAGACGACTCTCCGGGGAGCTGTTTTTT. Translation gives CASRRLSGELFF.

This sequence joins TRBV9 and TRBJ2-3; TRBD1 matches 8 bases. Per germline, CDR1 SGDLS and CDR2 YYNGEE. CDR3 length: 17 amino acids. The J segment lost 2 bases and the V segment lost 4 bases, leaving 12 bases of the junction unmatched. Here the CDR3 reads CASSKGIGTGHTDTQYF. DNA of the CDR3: TGTGCCAGCAGCAAGGGGATAGGGACAGGTCACACAGATACGCAGTATTTT.

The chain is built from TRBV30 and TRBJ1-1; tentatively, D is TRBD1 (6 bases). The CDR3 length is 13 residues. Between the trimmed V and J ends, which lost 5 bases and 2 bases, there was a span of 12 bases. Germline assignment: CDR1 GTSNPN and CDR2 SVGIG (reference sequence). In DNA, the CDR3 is TGTGCCTGGTGGGGGGGGCCTAACACTGAAGCTTTCTTT. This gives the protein CAWWGGPNTEAFF.

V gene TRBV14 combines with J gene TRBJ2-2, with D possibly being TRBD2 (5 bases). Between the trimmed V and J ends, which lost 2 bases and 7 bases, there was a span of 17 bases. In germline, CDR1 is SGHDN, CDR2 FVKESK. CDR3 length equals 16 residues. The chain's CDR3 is CASSQFFPAGVGELFF. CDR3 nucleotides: TGTGCCAGCAGCCAATTTTTCCCGGCCGGGGTCGGGGAGCTGTTTTTT.

CDR3 sequence reads: CATGASGELFF. CDR3 nucleotide sequence: TGTGCCACCGGTGCTAGCGGGGAGCTGTTTTTT. The chain has TRBV7-7 and TRBJ2-2; D remains ambiguous. Trimming stripped 10 bases from V and 7 bases from J, with 10 bases between. The CDR3 runs to 11 residues. Germline V gene lookup returns CDR1 SSHAT and CDR2 FNYEAQ (reference sequence).

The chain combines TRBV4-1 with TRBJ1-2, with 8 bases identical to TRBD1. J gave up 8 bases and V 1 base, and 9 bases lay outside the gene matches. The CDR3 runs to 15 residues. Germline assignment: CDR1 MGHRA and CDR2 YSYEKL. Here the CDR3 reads CASSQGRTGSIGYTF. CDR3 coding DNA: TGCGCCAGCAGCCAAGGAAGGACAGGGAGTATAGGCTACACCTTC.

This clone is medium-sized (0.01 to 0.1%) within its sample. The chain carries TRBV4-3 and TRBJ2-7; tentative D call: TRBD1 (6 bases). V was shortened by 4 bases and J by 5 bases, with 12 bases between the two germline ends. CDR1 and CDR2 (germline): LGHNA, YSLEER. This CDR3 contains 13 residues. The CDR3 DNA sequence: TGCGCCAGCAGCCCTCCAGGGGTCGACGAGCAGTACTTC. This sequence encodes CASSPPGVDEQYF.

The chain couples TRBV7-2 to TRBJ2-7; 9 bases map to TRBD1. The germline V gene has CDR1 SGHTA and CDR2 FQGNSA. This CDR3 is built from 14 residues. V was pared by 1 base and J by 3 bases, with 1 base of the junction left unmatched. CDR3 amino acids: CASSLGQGGYEQYF. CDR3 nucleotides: TGTGCCAGCAGCTTAGGACAGGGGGGCTACGAGCAGTACTTC. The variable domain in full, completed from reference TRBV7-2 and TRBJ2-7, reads GAGVSQSPSNKVTEKGKDVELRCDPISGHTALYWYRQSLGQGLEFLIYFQGNSAPDKSGLPSDRFSAERTGGSVSTLTIQRTQQEDSAVYLCASSLGQGGYEQYFGPGTRLTVT.

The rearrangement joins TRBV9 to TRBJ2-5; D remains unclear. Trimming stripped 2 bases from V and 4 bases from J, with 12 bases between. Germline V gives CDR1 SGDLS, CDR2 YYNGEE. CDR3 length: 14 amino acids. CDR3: CASSVSGFGETQYF. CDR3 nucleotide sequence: TGTGCCAGCAGCGTCTCGGGTTTTGGAGAGACCCAGTACTTC. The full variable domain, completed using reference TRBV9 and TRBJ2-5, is DSGVTQTPKHLITATGQRVTLRCSPRSGDLSVYWYQQSLDQGLQFLIQYYNGEERAKGNILERFSAQQFPDLHSELNLSSLELGDSALYFCASSVSGFGETQYFGPGTRLLVL.

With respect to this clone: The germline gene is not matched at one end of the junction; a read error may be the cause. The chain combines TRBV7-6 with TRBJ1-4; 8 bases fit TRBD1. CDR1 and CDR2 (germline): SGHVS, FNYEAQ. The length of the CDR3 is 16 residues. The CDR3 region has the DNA TGTGCCAGCAGCATAGCGGTCAGGGGGCGTAGTGAAAAACTGTTTTTT. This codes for CASSIAVRGRSEKLFF.

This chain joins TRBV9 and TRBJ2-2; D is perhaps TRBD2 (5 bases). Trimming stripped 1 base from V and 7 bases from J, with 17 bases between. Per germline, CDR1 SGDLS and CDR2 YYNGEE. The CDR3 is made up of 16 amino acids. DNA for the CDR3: TGTGCCAGCAGCGTATATCTTGTGCAGGCGGGCGGGGAGCTGTTTTTT. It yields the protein CASSVYLVQAGGELFF.